The 5 T cell receptor beta chains reported below all come from one sample, sequenced in a study of post-analysis software for immune sequencing data. Findings of the study overall: TRBV5-6, TRBV5-1 and TRBV20-1 belonged to a set of a handful of TRBV segments that were more frequent in patients than controls.

Unique molecular identifiers had been added to the TCR beta cDNA libraries. TCRdb itself ran the PCR reads through MiXCR, one entry per CDR3 protein. Of 250,000 to 300,000 distinct CDR3 sequences in the sample, less than 40% were seen once. Which antigens these TCRs recognize remains unknown. Sample: blood. The receptor set was obtained from a girl aged 10 to 17 with multiple sclerosis.

Of note for this clonotype: One base away lies a much larger clone, so this may be a sequencing read error. The V call is TRBV12-3 or TRBV12-4, the J call TRBJ2-5, with D perhaps TRBD1 (6 bases). TRBJ2-1 explains the end of the DNA better; the J call may be wrong. The CDR3 extends over 14 amino acids. The CDR3 coding sequence is TGTGCCAGCAGCCACACAGGGAGCCAAGAGACCCAGTTCTTC. It translates to CASSHTGSQETQFF.

The sample holds many counts of this clonotype. The rearrangement links TRBV20-1 to TRBJ1-1; D uncertain. The V end lost 4 bases, the J end lost 3 bases, and 12 bases lay between the germline ends. CDR1 is DFQATT and CDR2 is SNEGSKA in the germline V gene (reference sequence). The CDR3 contains 13 residues. The chain's CDR3 is CSAIKVGDTEAFF. The CDR3 nucleotides are TGCAGTGCTATAAAGGTTGGGGACACTGAAGCTTTCTTT.

This clonotype occurred many times. The germline gene is not matched at one end of the junction; a read error may be the cause. The chain combines TRBV29-1 with TRBJ1-1; possible D gene TRBD1, 6 bases. Germline V CDR1 and CDR2: SQVTM, ANQGSEA. The CDR3 has 14 amino acids. The CDR3 bases are TGCAGCGTTGCCAGGGGTGGGCTCTCCACTGGAGCTTTCTTT. Protein product: CSVARGGLSTGAFF.

The chain has TRBV19 and TRBJ2-4, with D possibly called TRBD1 or TRBD2 (5 bases each). V lost 7 bases and J lost 1, with 20 bases in between. CDR3 length: 17 amino acids. CDR1 and CDR2 from the germline V gene are LNHDA and SQIVND (reference sequence). CDR3 nucleotides: TGTGCCAGTACATCGACCTTCGGGGCTGTGGCCAAAAACATTCAGTACTTC. Its protein is CASTSTFGAVAKNIQYF. The full variable domain, rest sourced from reference TRBV19 and TRBJ2-4, is DGGITQSPKYLFRKEGQNVTLSCEQNLNHDAMYWYRQDPGQGLRLIYYSQIVNDFQKGDIAEGYSVSREKKESFPLTVTSAQKNPTAFYLCASTSTFGAVAKNIQYFGAGTRLSVL.

A few counts support this clonotype. This rearrangement joins TRBV5-1 to TRBJ1-1; 9 nucleotides agree with TRBD1. Germline lookup yields CDR1 SGHRS and CDR2 YFSETQ. After removal of 4 bases from V and 4 bases from J, the junction contained 11 bases not matched to a gene. The CDR3 covers 16 residues. As DNA, the CDR3 is TGCGCCAGCAGCGGAGGAGGGGGGACAGGGATCACTGAAGCTTTCTTT. Translating gives CASSGGGGTGITEAFF.